The entry that follows covers one T cell receptor (beta chain) sequence. Its specificity is not known. The sample belongs to a study of T cell repertoires in cytomegalovirus infection. Whole-study context: It can be stated that public TCR beta signatures indicated CMV infection as well as a matching HLA type. Study results and caveats: Cumulative frequency of public TCR beta families picked out carriers of CMV plus the relevant HLA. There were HLA-C-restricted CMV-specific TCR beta clonotypes dominating the ex vivo response.

V gave up 5 bases and J gave up 0 bases, with 14 bases separating them. Germline V gene sequence: CDR1 SGHTA, CDR2 FQGTGA. The CDR3 has 16 amino acids. From the reads, TCRdb called clonotypes with MiXCR, one entry per CDR3 protein. The table includes 90,000 to 120,000 distinct CDR3 sequences, 42% detected once. This sample comprised CD8+ T cells from cultured PBMCs, obtained from culture after CMV antigen stimulation. This receptor was obtained from a human donor in good health (CMV status not recorded). Some clones in this sample may be carry-over from other donors' samples. This sequence joins TRBV7-3 and TRBJ2-1; D possibly matches TRBD1 or TRBD2 (6 bases each). CDR3 nucleotides: TGTGCCAGCAGCGTACATGGAGGGGGCTCCTACAATGAGCAGTTCTTC. Residues: CASSVHGGGSYNEQFF.